This TCR beta chain was found in a study of shared clonotypes between healthy human individuals. V shed 4 bases and J 2 bases; nucleotides not matched to a gene: 1. Germline values: CDR1 MNHEY, CDR2 SVGAGI. The CDR3 loop spans 14 amino acids. Worth noting for this clone: The same CDR3 arises from other DNA sequences in this sample as well.

The assay was immunoSEQ multiplex PCR, and TCRdb's table has in-frame clones only and misses some. The sample consists of 2 million to 2.5 million clones, roughly 94% of them appearing once. J is TRBJ1-5 and V is TRBV6-5; 8 bases map to TRBD1. The sequence was collected from a man between 18 and 35 years old in good health. Sample: naive CD4+ T cells sorted from blood. Described subset: CD45RA+ positively selected. The CDR3 here is CASSSGGGNQPQHF. The CDR3 region has the DNA TGTGCCAGCAGTTCAGGGGGCGGCAATCAGCCCCAGCATTTT.